These T cell receptor beta chains were read from a single sample in a study of blood T cell repertoires in COVID-19. Profiling relied on immunoSEQ multiplex PCR, and the TCRdb table lists in-frame clones only, not all of them. The table shows 250,000 to 350,000 clones, with more than 65% occurring only once. The material sequenced was peripheral blood. The receptors shown here come from a person between 65 and 80 years old with COVID-19, enrolled during active disease. The CDR3 runs from the conserved cysteine through the conserved F or W. A D gene is named only where the DNA matches it firmly. A clone size is listed for some rows: how often the clone was seen (once, few, many), or a class if it is expanded.

D gene: TRBD1; V gene: TRBV7-9; clone size: once; J gene: TRBJ1-1; CDR3 DNA: TGTGCCAGCAGCCCCCCGACAGGGGGTCTCTCCCCTGAAGCTTTCTTT; CDR3 protein: CASSPPTGGLSPEAFF
D gene: TRBD1; V gene: TRBV6-5; clone size: -; J gene: TRBJ2-7; CDR3 DNA: TGTGCCAGCACTCGGGACAGGGAAGGTTACGAGCAGTACTTC; CDR3 protein: CASTRDREGYEQYF
D gene: TRBD2; V gene: TRBV6-2/TRBV6-3; clone size: -; J gene: TRBJ2-7; CDR3 DNA: TGTGCCAGCAGTTACTCCGGGGGGACCTACGAGCAGTACTTC; CDR3 protein: CASSYSGGTYEQYF
D gene: TRBD2; V gene: TRBV7-9; clone size: -; J gene: TRBJ2-3; CDR3 DNA: TGTGCCAGCAGCCGGACTAGCGGGAGAGCAGATACGCAGTATTTT; CDR3 protein: CASSRTSGRADTQYF
D gene: -; V gene: TRBV6-2/TRBV6-3; clone size: -; J gene: TRBJ2-7; CDR3 DNA: TGTGCCAGCAGCCTCCCCCGGGGTCTCTTGGAGCAGTACTTC; CDR3 protein: CASSLPRGLLEQYF
D gene: -; V gene: TRBV18; clone size: -; J gene: TRBJ2-7; CDR3 DNA: TGTGCCAGCTCACCTCCCGGACGGGGTCGTGGGAACGAGCAGTACTTC; CDR3 protein: CASSPPGRGRGNEQYF
D gene: TRBD2; V gene: TRBV29-1; clone size: -; J gene: TRBJ2-3; CDR3 DNA: TGCAGCGTTGAAGGGGCGGGGGGGAGCACAGATACGCAGTATTTT; CDR3 protein: CSVEGAGGSTDTQYF
D gene: TRBD2; V gene: TRBV7-2; clone size: -; J gene: TRBJ2-3; CDR3 DNA: TGTGCCAGCAGTACTGAGCGGGAGAGGGCAGATACGCAGTATTTT; CDR3 protein: CASSTERERADTQYF
D gene: -; V gene: TRBV4-3; clone size: -; J gene: TRBJ1-6; CDR3 DNA: TGCGCCAGCAGCCGGGGAGCTATTCTCTCCTATAATTCACCCCTCCACTTT; CDR3 protein: CASSRGAILSYNSPLHF
D gene: -; V gene: TRBV2; clone size: -; J gene: TRBJ1-5; CDR3 DNA: TGTGCCAGCAGGTTTCAAAGGGGGAGTGGGCAGCCCCAGCATTTT; CDR3 protein: CASRFQRGSGQPQHF
D gene: TRBD1; V gene: TRBV19; clone size: -; J gene: TRBJ1-1; CDR3 DNA: TGTGCCAGTAGTATCACAGGGGTGGATACTGAAGCTTTCTTT; CDR3 protein: CASSITGVDTEAFF
D gene: -; V gene: TRBV19; clone size: -; J gene: TRBJ2-3; CDR3 DNA: TGTGCCAGTACCGAGTCCGGGTCCCTGAAGTATTTT; CDR3 protein: CASTESGSLKYF
D gene: -; V gene: TRBV4-3; clone size: -; J gene: TRBJ2-7; CDR3 DNA: TGCGCCAGCAGCCAGGACACACCTTTCGAGCAGTACTTC; CDR3 protein: CASSQDTPFEQYF
D gene: TRBD1; V gene: TRBV15; clone size: -; J gene: TRBJ1-1; CDR3 DNA: TGTGCCACCAGCACACACAGGGGTACTGAAGCTTTCTTT; CDR3 protein: CATSTHRGTEAFF
D gene: TRBD2; V gene: TRBV4-3; clone size: few; J gene: TRBJ2-1; CDR3 DNA: TGCGCCAGCAGCCGCCGGACTAGCGGGGGACCAAATGAGCAGTTCTTC; CDR3 protein: CASSRRTSGGPNEQFF
D gene: TRBD1; V gene: TRBV6-5; clone size: -; J gene: TRBJ1-6; CDR3 DNA: TGTGCCAGCAGTTACTCGCGGACAGGGATAAATTCACCCCTCCACTTT; CDR3 protein: CASSYSRTGINSPLHF
D gene: -; V gene: TRBV7-9; clone size: -; J gene: TRBJ2-2; CDR3 DNA: TGTGCCAGCAGCTTTTGGGCGGGAAACACCGGGGAGCTGTTTTTT; CDR3 protein: CASSFWAGNTGELFF
D gene: TRBD2; V gene: TRBV6-5; clone size: -; J gene: TRBJ2-7; CDR3 DNA: TGTGCCAGCAGTTACTTCGCGTCTAGCGGGCCGTACGAGCAGTACTTC; CDR3 protein: CASSYFASSGPYEQYF
D gene: -; V gene: TRBV28; clone size: -; J gene: TRBJ2-3; CDR3 DNA: TGTGCCACTGCGGACGGAGGTAAATCAGATACGCAGTATTTT; CDR3 protein: CATADGGKSDTQYF
D gene: -; V gene: TRBV7-2; clone size: -; J gene: TRBJ2-5; CDR3 DNA: TGTGCCAGCAGCTGGGGACTTCAAGAGACCCAGTACTTC; CDR3 protein: CASSWGLQETQYF
D gene: TRBD1; V gene: TRBV5-1; clone size: -; J gene: TRBJ1-1; CDR3 DNA: TGCGCCAGCAGCGAGGACAGGGCAGCTTTCTTT; CDR3 protein: CASSEDRAAFF
D gene: -; V gene: TRBV6-2/TRBV6-3; clone size: -; J gene: TRBJ1-2; CDR3 DNA: TGTGCCAGCAGTTACTTAAGGGGCGTTGGCTACACCTTC; CDR3 protein: CASSYLRGVGYTF
D gene: TRBD1; V gene: TRBV4-3; clone size: -; J gene: TRBJ1-6; CDR3 DNA: TGCGCCAGCAGCCAAGATCGGACAGGCAATTCACCCCTCCACTTT; CDR3 protein: CASSQDRTGNSPLHF
D gene: -; V gene: TRBV5-4; clone size: -; J gene: TRBJ1-3; CDR3 DNA: TGTGCCAGCAGCAAGCCAGGGGTTGGTGGAAACACCATATATTTT; CDR3 protein: CASSKPGVGGNTIYF
D gene: -; V gene: TRBV28; clone size: -; J gene: TRBJ1-5; CDR3 DNA: TGTGCCAGCAGGCATCAGGGTCGGGGACTTCAGCCCCAGCATTTT; CDR3 protein: CASRHQGRGLQPQHF
D gene: TRBD2; V gene: TRBV2; clone size: -; J gene: TRBJ2-3; CDR3 DNA: TGTGCCAGCGGGCTAGCGGACAGCACAGATACGCAGTATTTT; CDR3 protein: CASGLADSTDTQYF
D gene: -; V gene: TRBV9; clone size: -; J gene: TRBJ1-6; CDR3 DNA: TGTGCCAGCAGCCGGGACTGGCTGAATTCACCCCTCCACTTT; CDR3 protein: CASSRDWLNSPLHF
D gene: -; V gene: TRBV5-1; clone size: -; J gene: TRBJ1-1; CDR3 DNA: TGCGCCAGCAGCCCGGACGGGGGACGGGACACTGAAGCTTTCTTT; CDR3 protein: CASSPDGGRDTEAFF
D gene: -; V gene: TRBV15; clone size: -; J gene: TRBJ1-6; CDR3 DNA: TGTGCCACCAGCAGAGTAGGCCCGGGGTCACCCCTCCACTTT; CDR3 protein: CATSRVGPGSPLHF
D gene: TRBD1; V gene: TRBV6-4; clone size: -; J gene: TRBJ1-1; CDR3 DNA: TGTGCCAGCAGTGAAGTGGCAGGGGGGAACACTGAAGCTTTCTTT; CDR3 protein: CASSEVAGGNTEAFF
D gene: -; V gene: TRBV7-9; clone size: -; J gene: TRBJ1-1; CDR3 DNA: TGTGCCAGCAGCTTAACGCCCAGAGAAGCTTTCTTT; CDR3 protein: CASSLTPREAFF
D gene: TRBD2; V gene: TRBV20-1; clone size: -; J gene: TRBJ2-3; CDR3 DNA: TGCAGTGCTAGTAAGACTAGCGGGAGGATGAATACGCAGTATTTT; CDR3 protein: CSASKTSGRMNTQYF
D gene: TRBD2; V gene: TRBV7-6; clone size: once; J gene: TRBJ2-1; CDR3 DNA: TGTGCCAGCAGCTTAGCCAGCTCCGGGACTACTTTATTCGAGCAGTTCTTC; CDR3 protein: CASSLASSGTTLFEQFF
D gene: -; V gene: TRBV18; clone size: -; J gene: TRBJ1-4; CDR3 DNA: TGTGCCAGCTCACCACGCGAGACAGTAGGTGAAAAACTGTTTTTT; CDR3 protein: CASSPRETVGEKLFF
D gene: TRBD1; V gene: TRBV5-1; clone size: -; J gene: TRBJ1-3; CDR3 DNA: TGCGCCAGCAGCGAAGGGACAGGGGGAAACACCATATATTTT; CDR3 protein: CASSEGTGGNTIYF
D gene: TRBD1; V gene: TRBV7-8; clone size: -; J gene: TRBJ1-5; CDR3 DNA: TGTGCCAGCAGCTTAGGGGGGGACAGGAGATACCAGCCCCAGCATTTT; CDR3 protein: CASSLGGDRRYQPQHF
D gene: TRBD2; V gene: TRBV7-2; clone size: -; J gene: TRBJ2-7; CDR3 DNA: TGTGCCAGCAGCTCGGGACTAGCGGGGGGGTTGAGCTCCTACGAGCAGTACTTC; CDR3 protein: CASSSGLAGGLSSYEQYF
D gene: -; V gene: TRBV4-3; clone size: -; J gene: TRBJ2-2; CDR3 DNA: TGCGCCAGCAGCCTCGAGGGGGGGATTGGCGGGGAGCTGTTTTTT; CDR3 protein: CASSLEGGIGGELFF
D gene: -; V gene: TRBV29-1; clone size: -; J gene: TRBJ2-7; CDR3 DNA: TGCAGCGTTGTGGTCCTATCCTACGAGCAGTACTTC; CDR3 protein: CSVVVLSYEQYF
D gene: -; V gene: TRBV28; clone size: -; J gene: TRBJ2-1; CDR3 DNA: TGTGCCAGCAGTTTGCGGGACTTCTACAATGAGCAGTTCTTC; CDR3 protein: CASSLRDFYNEQFF
D gene: TRBD1; V gene: TRBV7-9; clone size: -; J gene: TRBJ2-7; CDR3 DNA: TGTGCCAGCAGCTCCCCGGACAGGGTCGGGGAGCAGTACTTC; CDR3 protein: CASSSPDRVGEQYF
D gene: TRBD2; V gene: TRBV5-1; clone size: once; J gene: TRBJ2-4; CDR3 DNA: TGCGCCAGCCAAGACATAGAACTGGGGGGGGAACCCAAAAACATTCAGTACTTC; CDR3 protein: CASQDIELGGEPKNIQYF
D gene: -; V gene: TRBV25-1; clone size: -; J gene: TRBJ2-1; CDR3 DNA: TGTGCCAGCAGTGAACACAGGAATGAGCAGTTCTTC; CDR3 protein: CASSEHRNEQFF
D gene: -; V gene: TRBV9; clone size: many; J gene: TRBJ2-2; CDR3 DNA: TGTGCCAGCAGCGCCCGACCTAGCGACCGTTATTCCGGGGAGCTGTTTTTT; CDR3 protein: CASSARPSDRYSGELFF
D gene: -; V gene: TRBV21-1; clone size: few; J gene: TRBJ2-5; CDR3 DNA: TGTGCCAGCAGCAAAGTCATAGCGGGAGTCGAGACCCAGTACTTC; CDR3 protein: CASSKVIAGVETQYF